The following is a TCR beta chain sequence with its context. The trim removed 2 bases at V and 8 bases at J, leaving 10 bases unmatched. CDR1 and CDR2 from the germline V gene are SEHNR and FQNEAQ (reference sequence). The CDR3 extends over 16 amino acids. Only in-frame clones appear in the TCRdb table, and some are missing; sequencing was by immunoSEQ multiplex PCR. Among roughly 250,000 clones listed, 70% to 85% were seen once. These data are taken from a study of blood T cell repertoires in COVID-19. Study in general: From the United States, Italy and Spain came samples of acute and convalescent COVID-19. T cells, B-cell-depleted T cells, or PBMCs provided the cDNA or gDNA that served as material.

The sequence was collected from a woman of 80 years or more with acute or convalescent COVID-19. V is TRBV7-9 and J is TRBJ1-4; 8 nucleotides line up with TRBD1. Source material: peripheral blood. In DNA, the CDR3 is TGTGCCAGCAGCTTACCCAGGGGGCGCCCCGGGGAAAAACTGTTTTTT. This encodes CASSLPRGRPGEKLFF.